The clone carrying this T cell receptor beta chain was seen at least ten times. The sample originates from a study of T-cell reconstitution after alpha-beta-depleted transplantation in children. A library of TCRbeta sequences, prepared with unique molecular identifiers, was generated. TCRdb redid the calling of the PCR reads with MiXCR, one entry per CDR3 protein. The table lists nearly 400,000 distinct CDR3 sequences, over 20% of them singletons. Germline V gene sequence: CDR1 LNHNV, CDR2 YYDKDF (reference sequence). V was cut by 7 bases and J by 7 bases, with 20 bases left in between. This CDR3 has 15 amino acids.

This receptor was identified in a human donor who donated a stem cell graft to a child with acute myeloid leukemia. The specimen was PBMCs from the stem cell graft donor, collected from the stem cell graft. The J gene is TRBJ2-1, the V gene TRBV15; D may match TRBD1 or TRBD2 (8 bases each). The CDR3 sequence: CATTRGGGTGNEQFF. In nucleotides, the CDR3 is TGTGCCACCACGAGGGGCGGGGGGACAGGTAATGAGCAGTTCTTC.